This T cell receptor (beta chain) was sequenced in a study of shared T cell receptors in the human thymus. This clone has a handful of counts. This CDR3 is 16 amino acids long. Germline CDR1 and CDR2: SGHRS and YFSETQ. The V and J ends lost 4 bases and 5 bases, in that order; junction bases with no gene match: 11. This table comes from immunoSEQ multiplex PCR, and its TCRdb copy is limited to in-frame clones, with some not included. Of 650,000 to 950,000 clones listed, approximately 85% are singletons. Separately, the same data were catalogued under a study of human thymus T cells. That paper states: The source of the thymus tissue was resections taken during corrective heart surgery.

The chain couples TRBV5-1 to TRBJ1-1; 10 nucleotides match TRBD1. This clonotype was sampled from a girl under three years old with a congenital heart defect. Sequenced sample: thymocytes. The CDR3: CASSPGQGRKVTEAFF. CDR3 sequence (DNA): TGCGCCAGCAGCCCGGGACAGGGGAGGAAGGTAACTGAAGCTTTCTTT.